The 16 T cell receptor beta chains in this list originate from one sample, sequenced in a study of OX40 agonist ivuxolimab in advanced cancers. Produced via immunoSEQ multiplex PCR; TCRdb's table is partial and in-frame only. The profile shows around 70,000 clones, 75% to 85% of them singletons. The material was CD4+ or CD8+ T cells sorted from blood, obtained in a trial of the OX40 agonist ivuxolimab. These receptors were collected from an adult with an advanced solid tumor such as melanoma, head and neck, liver or kidney cancer.

This clone was seen more than once but under ten times. This sequence joins TRBV6-1 and TRBJ2-6; 7 bases agree with TRBD1. The CDR3 sequence is 16 residues long. Per germline, CDR1 MNHNS and CDR2 SASEGT. V shed 4 bases and J 0 bases; nucleotides not matched to a gene: 3. CDR3 DNA: TGTGCCAGCAGTGTGGGACAGAGCTCTGGGGCCAACGTCCTGACTTTC. Its translation is CASSVGQSSGANVLTF.

The V gene is TRBV19, the J gene TRBJ2-7; D not resolved. Trimming removed 7 bases from V and 0 bases from J, with 10 bases in between. The CDR3 runs to 13 residues. Germline V lookup: CDR1 LNHDA, CDR2 SQIVND (reference sequence). CDR3 amino acids: CASKEASSYEQYF. DNA for the CDR3: TGTGCCAGTAAAGAGGCGAGCTCCTACGAGCAGTACTTC.

This clone occurred once. The chain combines TRBV19 with TRBJ2-1; unclear D gene. V gave up 8 bases and J gave up 2 bases, with 13 bases separating them. CDR1 and CDR2 (germline): LNHDA, SQIVND (reference sequence). This CDR3 region has 14 residues. The CDR3 spells CASSDPPTYNEQFF. CDR3 nucleotide sequence: TGTGCCAGTTCAGACCCCCCGACCTACAATGAGCAGTTCTTC.

Points on this clone: This CDR3 is also generated by other DNA sequences in the sample. The rearrangement uses TRBV7-9 and TRBJ1-2; TRBD1 aligns across 7 bases. Germline values: CDR1 SEHNR, CDR2 FQNEAQ (reference sequence). The V gene end was trimmed by 5 bases and the J gene end by 4 bases; junction bases not matched to a gene: 1. The CDR3 sequence is 12 residues long. The CDR3: CASSRDSYGYTF. DNA for the CDR3: TGTGCCAGCAGCCGGGACAGCTATGGCTACACCTTC.

The chain employs TRBV10-3 and TRBJ2-3, with 9 bases matching TRBD2. This CDR3 is built from 16 residues. Per the germline V gene, CDR1 is ENHRY and CDR2 is SYGVKD. After removal of 4 bases from V and 0 bases from J, the junction contained 5 bases not matched to a gene. CDR3 nucleotide sequence: TGTGCCATCAGTGGGGGACTAGCCGGGAGCACAGATACGCAGTATTTT. The encoded protein is CAISGGLAGSTDTQYF.

The V gene is TRBV7-9, the J gene TRBJ1-1; 7 nucleotides line up with TRBD1. CDR3 length: 16 residues. V lost 7 bases to trimming and J lost 6 bases; unmatched junction nucleotides: 17. Germline CDR1 SEHNR, CDR2 FQNEAQ (reference sequence). The CDR3 DNA sequence: TGTGCCAGCATGCCCCTTTTAGGCAGGGGGGTTGCTGAAGCTTTCTTT. Amino acids: CASMPLLGRGVAEAFF.

The V and J genes are TRBV7-9 and TRBJ1-3, with D uncertain. There are 14 residues in the CDR3. From germline, CDR1 is SEHNR and CDR2 FQNEAQ (reference sequence). Trimming pared 5 bases from V and 2 bases from J, leaving 10 bases between. The CDR3 DNA reads TGTGCCAGCAGCCCTACGGAGGCTGGAAACACCATATATTTT. It yields the protein CASSPTEAGNTIYF.

V gene TRBV7-2 combines with J gene TRBJ1-1; no firm D call. The V gene lost 1 base and the J gene lost 1 base, with 4 bases spanning the gap. Germline V gene lookup returns CDR1 SGHTA and CDR2 FQGNSA. The CDR3 has 13 residues. CDR3: CASSLEQNTEAFF. CDR3 sequence (DNA): TGTGCCAGCAGCTTAGAACAGAACACTGAAGCTTTCTTT.

The genes are TRBV7-9 and TRBJ1-1; unclear D gene. The length of the CDR3 is 13 residues. V was cut by 7 bases and J by 4 bases, with 13 bases left in between. Germline lookup yields CDR1 SEHNR and CDR2 FQNEAQ (reference sequence). CDR3 nucleotide sequence: TGTGCCAGCATACGGCTTTCGGGCACTGAAGCTTTCTTT. This translates into CASIRLSGTEAFF.

This rearrangement joins TRBV7-9 to TRBJ1-6; D is unclear. The CDR3 totals 14 residues. The germline V and J ends were trimmed by 6 bases and 7 bases, with 13 bases remaining between them. Germline values: CDR1 SEHNR, CDR2 FQNEAQ (reference sequence). CDR3 protein: CASSPQAGNSPLHF. CDR3 DNA: TGTGCCAGCAGTCCCCAGGCAGGAAATTCACCCCTCCACTTT.

This clone was seen a few times. The chain links TRBV7-8 to TRBJ2-7; maybe TRBD1 (6 bases). The V end was cut by 3 bases, the J end by 3 bases, with 9 bases between. Germline V CDR1 and CDR2: SGHVS, FQNEAQ. CDR3 size: 13 residues. CDR3: CASSFDRYYEQYF. The CDR3 coding sequence is TGTGCCAGCAGCTTTGACAGGTACTACGAGCAGTACTTC.

The rearrangement joins TRBV7-2 to TRBJ2-1, with 7 bases aligning to TRBD2. J was trimmed by 6 bases and V by 1 base; bases with no gene match: 6. This CDR3 spans 15 amino acids. Germline V gene lookup returns CDR1 SGHTA and CDR2 FQGNSA. This chain's CDR3 is CASSLVVSGGNEQFF. CDR3 DNA: TGTGCCAGCAGCTTAGTAGTGTCGGGAGGCAATGAGCAGTTCTTC.

The chain recombines TRBV7-3 with TRBJ2-1, with D tentatively TRBD2 (6 bases). The CDR3 is 13 amino acids. Per the germline V gene, CDR1 is SGHTA and CDR2 is FQGTGA. Trimming shortened V by 5 bases and J by 9 bases, and 14 bases separated the two germline ends. Written as DNA, the CDR3 is TGTGCCAGCAGCCCCCCTACTAGCAGTGAGCAGTTCTTC. Translated: CASSPPTSSEQFF.

Here the CDR3 DNA reads TGTGCCAGCAGGACGTACGGGACGGTGAACACTGAAGCTTTCTTT. As protein: CASRTYGTVNTEAFF. The J gene is TRBJ1-1, the V gene TRBV6-1, with D tentatively TRBD1 (5 bases). Germline V gives CDR1 MNHNS, CDR2 SASEGT. The CDR3 is 15 amino acids. V was pared by 6 bases and J by 0 bases, with 14 bases between.

The chain couples TRBV2 to TRBJ2-7; perhaps D is TRBD1 or TRBD2 (5 bases each). This CDR3 has 15 residues. The V and J ends lost 6 bases and 6 bases respectively, with 21 bases between them. Looked up from germline, CDR1 is SNHLY and CDR2 is FYNNEI. CDR3 in DNA: TGTGCCAGCAGGGGGGTGTGGTCGCAAGGGAGCGAGCAGTACTTC. Its translation: CASRGVWSQGSEQYF. The entire variable domain, with the rest obtained from reference TRBV2 and TRBJ2-7, is as follows: EPEVTQTPSHQVTQMGQEVILRCVPISNHLYFYWYRQILGQKVEFLVSFYNNEISEKSEIFDDQFSVERPDGSNFTLKIRSTKLEDSAMYFCASRGVWSQGSEQYFGPGTRLTVT.

The chain uses TRBV5-8 and TRBJ2-3, with a tentative D call TRBD2 (7 bases). V was pared by 4 bases and J by 2 bases, with 20 bases between. CDR1 is SGHTS, CDR2 YDEGEE, per germline. This CDR3 has 17 amino acids. In nucleotides, the CDR3 is TGTGCCAGCAGCACAGGGATGGCTAGCGGATACACAGATACGCAGTATTTT. Amino acids: CASSTGMASGYTDTQYF.